This is a list of T cell receptor beta chains from one sample in a study of blood T cell repertoires in COVID-19. Libraries were prepared by immunoSEQ multiplex PCR; TCRdb keeps only in-frame clonotypes and omits some of them. The sample consists of approximately 250,000 clones, approximately 84% of them appearing once. The sequenced sample was peripheral blood. These receptors were collected from a man between 40 and 49 years old with acute or convalescent COVID-19. CDR3s include the opening cysteine and the closing phenylalanine or tryptophan. D genes are given only for firm matches. Expanded clones get a size class; other rows say once, few or many, or leave the size out.

D gene: NA
clone size: NA
V gene: TRBV7-9
J gene: TRBJ2-1
CDR3 protein: CASSWVGGNEQFF

D gene: TRBD1
clone size: NA
V gene: TRBV30
J gene: TRBJ2-1
CDR3 protein: CAFQPRDRGPNEQFF

D gene: TRBD1
clone size: NA
V gene: TRBV29-1
J gene: TRBJ2-7
CDR3 protein: CSVEVVTGATYEQYF

D gene: NA
clone size: NA
V gene: TRBV20-1
J gene: TRBJ2-1
CDR3 protein: CSAQGGDEQFF

D gene: NA
clone size: NA
V gene: TRBV6-6
J gene: TRBJ2-7
CDR3 protein: CASSLQGEPYEQYF

D gene: NA
clone size: NA
V gene: TRBV11-2
J gene: TRBJ2-7
CDR3 protein: CASSPLRGLHYEQYF

D gene: TRBD1
clone size: NA
V gene: TRBV28
J gene: TRBJ1-1
CDR3 protein: CASIAGGANTEAFF

D gene: TRBD1
clone size: NA
V gene: TRBV6-2/TRBV6-3
J gene: TRBJ1-1
CDR3 protein: CASSYGTGRLDTEAFF

D gene: NA
clone size: NA
V gene: TRBV11-2
J gene: TRBJ2-2
CDR3 protein: CASSLGRADGELFF

D gene: NA
clone size: NA
V gene: TRBV18
J gene: TRBJ1-5
CDR3 protein: CASSSQGNQPQHF

D gene: NA
clone size: once
V gene: TRBV29-1
J gene: TRBJ2-1
CDR3 protein: CSVEGFGAASSYNEQFF

D gene: NA
clone size: NA
V gene: TRBV13
J gene: TRBJ2-7
CDR3 protein: CASSLGASGQTYEQYF

D gene: TRBD2
clone size: NA
V gene: TRBV6-6
J gene: TRBJ2-2
CDR3 protein: CASSLRGGNTGELFF

D gene: NA
clone size: NA
V gene: TRBV7-8
J gene: TRBJ1-1
CDR3 protein: CAKDPPRYYPNTEAFF

D gene: TRBD1
clone size: NA
V gene: TRBV20-1
J gene: TRBJ1-2
CDR3 protein: CSATGVDGYTF

D gene: NA
clone size: NA
V gene: TRBV3-1/TRBV3-2
J gene: TRBJ2-7
CDR3 protein: CASSQSPVYEQYF

D gene: TRBD2
clone size: NA
V gene: TRBV5-1
J gene: TRBJ2-3
CDR3 protein: CASSPLTSGGTDTQYF

D gene: NA
clone size: NA
V gene: TRBV5-4
J gene: TRBJ2-2
CDR3 protein: CASSSQSGNTGELFF

D gene: TRBD1
clone size: NA
V gene: TRBV6-9
J gene: TRBJ1-6
CDR3 protein: CASNHRGYRSPLHF

D gene: NA
clone size: NA
V gene: TRBV5-5
J gene: TRBJ1-1
CDR3 protein: CASRNTPGTIEAFF

D gene: NA
clone size: NA
V gene: TRBV5-1
J gene: TRBJ1-5
CDR3 protein: CASSLGGQSGQPQHF

D gene: NA
clone size: NA
V gene: TRBV19
J gene: TRBJ1-5
CDR3 protein: CASSIQLGGGDQPQHF

D gene: NA
clone size: NA
V gene: TRBV27
J gene: TRBJ1-5
CDR3 protein: CASSVTGSGFGNQPQHF

D gene: TRBD1
clone size: NA
V gene: TRBV11-3
J gene: TRBJ2-5
CDR3 protein: CASSLGQGAGETQYF

D gene: TRBD1
clone size: NA
V gene: TRBV6-6
J gene: TRBJ1-1
CDR3 protein: CASSYETGATEAFF